This T cell receptor (beta chain) derives from a study of blood T cell repertoires in COVID-19. Study-level information: There were acute and convalescent COVID-19 samples, and they came from the United States, Italy and Spain. PBMCs, B-cell-depleted T cells, or T cells were the source of the cDNA or gDNA that made up the material.

The CDR3 is 13 amino acids. CDR1 and CDR2 from the germline V gene are MNHNS and SASEGT. V was clipped by 1 base and J by 4 bases, with 5 bases between them. In the source study's methods: The assay estimated nucleated cells by amplifying reference gene primers. Profiled with immunoSEQ multiplex PCR; TCRdb holds only in-frame clones, not every one. V, J and clone size are those of that table, while D and trimming were read from the DNA. The sample contains about 170,000 clones, 75% to 90% of which appear only once. This chain connects TRBV6-1 to TRBJ1-3; D call uncertain. The receptor comes from a woman aged 55-70 years with acute or convalescent COVID-19. The sample taken for sequencing was peripheral blood. Here the CDR3 DNA reads TGTGCCAGCAGTGAAGTGGCAGGAAACACCATATATTTT. Translation: CASSEVAGNTIYF.